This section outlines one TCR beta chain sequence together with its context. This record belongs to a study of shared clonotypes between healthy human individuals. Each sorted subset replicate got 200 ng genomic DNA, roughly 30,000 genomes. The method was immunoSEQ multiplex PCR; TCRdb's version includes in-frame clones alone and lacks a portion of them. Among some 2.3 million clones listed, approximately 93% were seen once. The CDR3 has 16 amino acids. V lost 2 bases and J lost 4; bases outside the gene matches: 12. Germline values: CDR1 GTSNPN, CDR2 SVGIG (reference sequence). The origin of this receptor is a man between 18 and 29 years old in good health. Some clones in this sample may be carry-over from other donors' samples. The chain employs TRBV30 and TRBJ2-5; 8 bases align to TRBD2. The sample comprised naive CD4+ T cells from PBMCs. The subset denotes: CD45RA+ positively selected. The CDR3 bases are TGTGCCTGGAGTCGACCCCGGGGGGGTGGCCCAGAGACCCAGTACTTC. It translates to CAWSRPRGGGPETQYF.